The rows below give T cell receptor beta chains drawn from one sample of a study of T-cell memory formation after mild COVID-19. A single record per CDR3 protein comes from TCRdb applying MiXCR to the 5' RACE reads. This table holds about 100,000 distinct CDR3 sequences, around 17% found once. Material for sequencing was PBMCs or a T cell subset sorted from them (not recorded which). The receptors shown here come from a man younger than 35 who had mild COVID-19 (a few samples of this study predate the infection). Cell type and time point are not known. The CDR3 runs from the conserved cysteine through the conserved F or W. Fields, in order: D gene, V gene, J gene, clone size, CDR3 protein, CDR3 DNA. The D gene is left open where the match is weak. Clone size, where shown, is once, few, many, or a class for clones that have expanded.

>TRBD1|TRBV12-3/TRBV12-4|TRBJ1-5|few
CASSLNSGGGQPQHF
TGTGCCAGCAGTTTAAATTCAGGGGGCGGTCAGCCCCAGCATTTT
>-|TRBV5-4|TRBJ1-4|-
CASSSKFLGDEKLFF
TGTGCCAGCAGCTCTAAGTTCTTGGGGGATGAAAAACTGTTTTTT
>TRBD1|TRBV5-5|TRBJ2-5|few
CASSLTGGSQETQYF
TGTGCCAGCAGCTTGACAGGGGGTTCTCAAGAGACCCAGTACTTC
>-|TRBV7-9|TRBJ2-4|-
CASSFGGSRAKNIQYF
TGTGCCAGCAGCTTTGGGGGCAGTCGTGCCAAAAACATTCAGTACTTC
>-|TRBV10-3|TRBJ2-3|-
CAIRGAGTAFVDTQYF
TGTGCCATCAGGGGAGCCGGGACGGCTTTCGTAGATACGCAGTATTTT
>-|TRBV12-5|TRBJ2-7|few
CASAWGRTYEQYF
TGTGCTAGTGCCTGGGGTCGAACGTACGAGCAGTACTTC
>-|TRBV7-9|TRBJ2-7|few
CASSLEPALARSSYEQYF
TGTGCCAGCAGCTTAGAACCCGCCCTGGCGCGGAGCTCCTACGAGCAGTACTTC
>-|TRBV6-1|TRBJ2-7|few
CASSERQTSYEQYF
TGTGCCAGCAGTGAAAGGCAGACCTCCTACGAGCAGTACTTC
>-|TRBV3-1|TRBJ2-5|few
CASSQGSGEGRTQYF
TGTGCCAGCAGCCAAGGTTCCGGCGAGGGTCGGACCCAGTACTTC
>TRBD1|TRBV2|TRBJ1-1|few
CASATGGNTEAFF
TGTGCCAGCGCGACAGGGGGGAACACTGAAGCTTTCTTT
>TRBD2|TRBV10-3|TRBJ2-2|-
CAIRTSGGLYTGELFF
TGTGCCATCAGAACTAGCGGGGGCCTTTACACCGGGGAGCTGTTTTTT
>TRBD1|TRBV29-1|TRBJ1-2|-
CSAGTGDGYTF
TGCAGCGCCGGGACAGGGGATGGCTACACCTTC
>TRBD2|TRBV20-1|TRBJ2-5|-
CSARDAAGVQETQYF
TGCAGTGCTAGAGATGCAGCGGGGGTCCAAGAGACCCAGTACTTC
>-|TRBV12-3/TRBV12-4|TRBJ1-6|few
CASTRAQGRSPLHF
TGTGCCAGCACCCGAGCCCAGGGGCGGTCACCCCTCCACTTT
>-|TRBV4-3|TRBJ2-7|many
CASSQGGAYEQYF
TGCGCCAGCAGCCAAGGGGGGGCCTACGAGCAGTACTTC
>-|TRBV2|TRBJ1-2|few
CASSEGPRPNYGYTF
TGTGCCAGCAGTGAAGGGCCAAGACCTAACTATGGCTACACCTTC
>TRBD2|TRBV28|TRBJ2-5|-
CASSLSPSGDQETQYF
TGTGCCAGCAGTTTATCCCCTAGCGGGGACCAAGAGACCCAGTACTTC
>TRBD2|TRBV20-1|TRBJ2-5|few
CSAEIAGGGQETQYF
TGCAGTGCTGAGATAGCGGGGGGCGGACAAGAGACCCAGTACTTC
>TRBD1|TRBV2|TRBJ2-3|-
CASSVGTVGDTQYF
TGTGCCAGCAGTGTGGGGACAGTAGGAGATACGCAGTATTTT
>-|TRBV3-2|TRBJ2-1|-
CASSHHEEPHEQFF
TGTGCCAGCAGCCACCATGAAGAGCCCCATGAGCAGTTCTTC
>-|TRBV5-1|TRBJ2-7|many
CASSLDRGSYEQYF
TGCGCCAGCAGCTTGGACCGGGGCTCCTACGAGCAGTACTTC
>-|TRBV24-1|TRBJ2-1|-
CATGGGATDEQFF
TGTGCCACCGGGGGGGGGGCCACCGATGAGCAGTTCTTC
>TRBD2|TRBV5-1|TRBJ2-1|many
CASSLLGGNEQFF
TGCGCCAGCAGCTTGTTGGGAGGGAATGAGCAGTTCTTC
>TRBD1|TRBV6-5|TRBJ2-7|few
CASSQSRDRGEQYF
TGTGCCAGCAGTCAGTCCCGGGACAGGGGCGAGCAGTACTTC
>-|TRBV5-1|TRBJ1-6|-
CASTQGQWNSPLHF
TGCGCCAGCACCCAAGGACAGTGGAATTCACCCCTCCACTTT
>TRBD2|TRBV18|TRBJ2-1|-
CASSSLLAGGPNEQFF
TGTGCCAGCTCATCCCTACTAGCGGGGGGGCCGAATGAGCAGTTCTTC
>-|TRBV7-6|TRBJ2-1|many
CASSLDRPSSYNEQFF
TGTGCCAGCAGTTTGGACAGACCTAGCTCCTACAATGAGCAGTTCTTC
>TRBD1|TRBV18|TRBJ2-4|-
CASSPMTGEENIQYF
TGTGCCAGCTCTCCCATGACAGGGGAGGAAAACATTCAGTACTTC
>-|TRBV12-2|TRBJ2-3|-
CASRPVWDTDTQYF
TGTGCAAGTCGCCCCGTCTGGGACACAGATACGCAGTATTTT
>-|TRBV2|TRBJ1-5|-
CASSGGQYNQPQHF
TGTGCCAGCTCAGGTGGACAGTACAATCAGCCCCAGCATTTT
>TRBD1|TRBV5-1|TRBJ2-1|-
CASSLGGTVNEQFF
TGCGCCAGCAGCTTGGGGGGGACAGTCAATGAGCAGTTCTTC
>TRBD1|TRBV5-1|TRBJ2-1|few
CASSQDRPEYNEQFF
TGCGCCAGCAGCCAGGACAGGCCCGAATACAATGAGCAGTTCTTC
>TRBD1|TRBV2|TRBJ2-3|-
CASSNSQGGGTDTQYF
TGTGCCAGCAGTAACTCACAGGGGGGCGGGACAGATACGCAGTATTTT
>TRBD1|TRBV4-3|TRBJ1-2|-
CASSQDTGVSGYTF
TGCGCCAGCAGCCAAGATACAGGGGTGAGCGGCTACACCTTC
>-|TRBV10-3|TRBJ1-1|-
CAISETRGGTEAFF
TGTGCCATCAGTGAAACTAGGGGGGGGACTGAAGCTTTCTTT
>-|TRBV5-1|TRBJ2-3|few
CASSQGTRGSDTQYF
TGCGCCAGCAGCCAAGGGACGAGGGGGTCAGATACGCAGTATTTT
>-|TRBV7-9|TRBJ1-2|few
CASSLEHISGYTF
TGTGCCAGCAGCTTAGAACACATCAGTGGCTACACCTTC
>-|TRBV27|TRBJ2-7|-
CASSSRGVGPYEQYF
TGTGCCAGCAGCTCTCGCGGGGTGGGGCCCTACGAGCAGTACTTC
>-|TRBV7-3|TRBJ2-3|few
CASSLVPYGGSTDTQYF
TGTGCCAGCAGCTTAGTCCCCTACGGGGGATCTACAGATACGCAGTATTTT
>TRBD1|TRBV7-9|TRBJ2-3|-
CASSYDRGRLASQYF
TGTGCCAGCAGCTACGACAGGGGACGGCTCGCCTCGCAGTATTTT
>TRBD1|TRBV5-1|TRBJ1-1|-
CASSGDRVWNTEAFF
TGCGCCAGCAGCGGGGACAGGGTTTGGAACACTGAAGCTTTCTTT
>TRBD1|TRBV20-1|TRBJ2-1|-
CSASGTVNNEQFF
TGCAGTGCTAGCGGGACAGTCAACAATGAGCAGTTCTTC